The 10 T cell receptor beta chains given below trace back to one sample, sequenced in a study of molecular identifiers for immune sequencing clone quantification. TCRdb passed the PCR reads through MiXCR, listing each CDR3 protein once. Of some 10,000 distinct CDR3 sequences in the sample, under 25% are singletons; the top ten hold around 1.5%. Sequenced input: naive CD8+ T cells from blood, with Jurkat cell RNA spiked in. The subset: FACS-sorted CD8+CD4-CCR7+CD45RA+ naive T cells. These receptor sequences come from a human donor in good health. Some libraries in this study had Jurkat cell RNA spiked in.

This clonotype was detected a few times. V usage is TRBV5-3 and J usage is TRBJ2-5; D possibly corresponds to TRBD1 (6 bases). TRBV5-3 qualifies as an ORF whose function is uncertain. The ends were cut back, 9 bases at V and 5 bases at J, with 23 bases in the middle. There are 15 residues in the CDR3. In nucleotides, the CDR3 is TGTGCCACATCGCCGATGGACAGACCGCAGGAGACCCAGTACTTC. Translated, it gives CATSPMDRPQETQYF.

Only a few counts were recorded for this clonotype. A clone one base away is much larger, so this may be a read error. V and J are TRBV27 and TRBJ1-1, with D possibly TRBD1 on 6 matching bases. V was trimmed by 0 bases and J by 6 bases, leaving 14 bases between them. Per germline, CDR1 MNHEY and CDR2 SMNVEV (reference sequence). The CDR3 runs 15 residues. CDR3: CASSLSLTGAPEAFF. The CDR3 region has the DNA TGTGCCAGCAGTTTATCCCTGACAGGCGCGCCTGAAGCTTTCTTT.

Points on this clonotype: Since the CDR3 does not end with the conserved phenylalanine or tryptophan, this likely comes from a read error. The gene calls are TRBV30 and TRBJ2-1; 8 bases align to TRBD1. Germline V CDR1 and CDR2: GTSNPN, SVGIG (reference sequence). This CDR3 is built from 15 residues. V was clipped by 1 base and J by 6 bases; unmatched bases: 8. The CDR3 nucleotides read TGTGCCTGGAGTGAAGGGACAGGCCCGAGCAATGAGCAGTTCTCC. Its protein is CAWSEGTGPSNEQFS.

By proportion, this clonotype is medium-sized. The genes are TRBV6-1 and TRBJ1-1, with unresolved D. In germline, CDR1 is MNHNS, CDR2 SASEGT. The V end was cut by 1 base, the J end by 3 bases, with 3 bases between. The CDR3 spans 12 residues. The CDR3: CASSEGHTEAFF. In DNA, the CDR3 is TGTGCCAGCAGTGAAGGACACACTGAAGCTTTCTTT.

At least ten counts were recorded for this clonotype. This chain connects TRBV6-2 or TRBV6-3 to TRBJ2-3; D is uncertain. Trimming stripped 7 bases from V and 7 bases from J, with 15 bases between. CDR3 length: 13 residues. From germline, CDR1 is MNHEY and CDR2 SVGEGT. CDR3 in amino acids: CASTWQGWHTQYF. The CDR3 DNA reads TGTGCCAGCACTTGGCAAGGTTGGCATACGCAGTATTTT.

V is TRBV3-2 and J is TRBJ2-7; TRBD2, the table's D call, lacks a check against the DNA. TRBV3-2 is given as a pseudogene. The CDR3 spans 15 residues. CDR3 nucleotides: TGTGCCAGCAGCCCGGCGTGGGGGAGGCCTTACGAGCAGTACTTC. Translation gives CASSPAWGRPYEQYF.

The rearrangement links TRBV27 to TRBJ1-4, with D possibly being TRBD1 (6 bases). The V gene's germline CDR1 is MNHEY and CDR2 SMNVEV (reference sequence). V was pared by 7 bases and J by 0 bases, with 12 bases between. The CDR3 runs to 15 residues. The CDR3 protein is CASKEEGATNEKLFF. The CDR3 DNA reads TGTGCCAGCAAAGAAGAGGGGGCAACTAATGAAAAACTGTTTTTT.

This clonotype occurred a few times. This sequence joins TRBV4-1 and TRBJ1-5, with D maybe TRBD1 (6 bases). V was pared by 2 bases and J by 7 bases, with 15 bases between. CDR1 and CDR2 from the germline V gene are MGHRA and YSYEKL. There are 15 residues in the CDR3. As DNA, the CDR3 is TGCGCCAGCAGCCAATTTCAGGGGAGAGGACAGCCCCAGCATTTT. Its protein product is CASSQFQGRGQPQHF.

This clonotype is classed as medium-sized. The chain has TRBV7-9 and TRBJ1-5, with 7 bases matching TRBD1. Germline V gene lookup returns CDR1 SEHNR and CDR2 FQNEAQ (reference sequence). The CDR3 contains 15 residues. Unmatched junction bases numbered 7, after V lost 2 bases and J lost 6 bases. CDR3 bases: TGTGCCAGCAGCTTAAGTGGAGGGGGCAGTCAGCCCCAGCATTTT. Translation gives CASSLSGGGSQPQHF. The variable domain in full, completed from reference TRBV7-9 and TRBJ1-5, reads DTGVSQNPRHKITKRGQNVTFRCDPISEHNRLYWYRQTLGQGPEFLTYFQNEAQLEKSRLLSDRFSAERPKGSFSTLEIQRTEQGDSAMYLCASSLSGGGSQPQHFGDGTRLSIL.

By proportion, this clonotype is medium-sized (0.01 to 0.1%). The rearrangement links TRBV19 to TRBJ2-2, with TRBD2 matching 14 bases. From germline, CDR1 is LNHDA and CDR2 SQIVND (reference sequence). The junction had 11 bases not matched to a gene; V was cut back by 5 bases and J by 6 bases. This CDR3 comprises 18 residues. Written as DNA, the CDR3 is TGTGCCAGTAGTCCGGGACTAGCGGGGGACCATCCGGCCGGGGAGCTGTTTTTT. Translation: CASSPGLAGDHPAGELFF.